This T cell receptor beta chain was recorded in a study of CD8 T cells in Susac syndrome. Overall study findings and caveats: The authors acknowledged that their TCR sequencing and HLA analysis involved a relatively small number of individuals.

Concerning this clonotype: Its antigen remains unidentified.

RNA totalling about 0.45 to 1 ug underwent reverse transcription with random hexamers. Amplification of the TCR beta CDR3 was carried out by immunoSEQ multiplex PCR, which spanned a total of 54 Vbeta and 13 Jbeta segments. TCRdb passed the immunoSEQ multiplex PCR reads through MiXCR, listing each CDR3 protein once. Of roughly 150,000 distinct CDR3 sequences listed, 95% to 96% are singletons. Between the trimmed V and J ends, which lost 0 bases and 5 bases, there was a span of 13 bases. Germline CDR1 and CDR2: SQVTM and ANQGSEA. The CDR3 length is 14 residues. Sequencing targeted TCR beta in T cells from blood (CD8+ and CD4+). Negative isolation yielded CD8+ and CD4+ T cells; FACS enriched TEMRA cells.

The V call is TRBV29-1, the J call TRBJ2-5, with D possibly matching TRBD2 (6 bases). Sequenced sample: CD8+ T cells from PBMCs. This clonotype was sampled from a human donor with multiple sclerosis. The CDR3 is CSVEEAGGMETQYF. In DNA form, the CDR3 reads TGCAGCGTTGAAGAGGCCGGGGGAATGGAGACCCAGTACTTC.